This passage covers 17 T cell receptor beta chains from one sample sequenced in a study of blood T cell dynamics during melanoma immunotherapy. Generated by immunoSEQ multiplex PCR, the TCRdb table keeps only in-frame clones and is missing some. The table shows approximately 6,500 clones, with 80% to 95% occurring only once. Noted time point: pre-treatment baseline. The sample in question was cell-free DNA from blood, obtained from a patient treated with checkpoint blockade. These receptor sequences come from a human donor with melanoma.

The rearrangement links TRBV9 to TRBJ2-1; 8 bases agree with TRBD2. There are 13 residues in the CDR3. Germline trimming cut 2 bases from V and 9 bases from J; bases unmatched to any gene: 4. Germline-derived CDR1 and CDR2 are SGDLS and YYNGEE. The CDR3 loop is CASSVHSGAEQFF. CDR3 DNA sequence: TGTGCCAGCAGCGTTCATAGCGGGGCTGAGCAGTTCTTC. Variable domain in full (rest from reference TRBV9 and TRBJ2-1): DSGVTQTPKHLITATGQRVTLRCSPRSGDLSVYWYQQSLDQGLQFLIQYYNGEERAKGNILERFSAQQFPDLHSELNLSSLELGDSALYFCASSVHSGAEQFFGPGTRLTVL.

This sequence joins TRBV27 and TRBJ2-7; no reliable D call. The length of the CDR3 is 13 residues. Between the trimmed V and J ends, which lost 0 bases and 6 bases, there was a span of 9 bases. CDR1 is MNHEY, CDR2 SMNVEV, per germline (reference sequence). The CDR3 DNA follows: TGTGCCAGCAGTTTATCCGCTATGACCGAGCAGTACTTC. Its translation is CASSLSAMTEQYF.

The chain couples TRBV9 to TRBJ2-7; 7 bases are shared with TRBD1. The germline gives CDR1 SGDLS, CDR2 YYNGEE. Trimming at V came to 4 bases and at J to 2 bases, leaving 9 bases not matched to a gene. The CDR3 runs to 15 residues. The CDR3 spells CASSLAGTDAYEQYF. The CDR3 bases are TGTGCCAGCAGCCTAGCCGGGACAGACGCCTACGAGCAGTACTTC.

CDR3 nucleotides: TGTGCCAGCAGCGAAAGGGGAAATAATGAAAAACTGTTTTTT. Its translation is CASSERGNNEKLFF. This chain joins TRBV9 and TRBJ1-4, with a possible D match to TRBD1 (5 bases). The CDR3 is made up of 14 amino acids. Germline V gene data show CDR1 as SGDLS and CDR2 as YYNGEE. The germline V and J ends were trimmed by 3 bases and 4 bases, with 10 bases remaining between them. The full variable domain, its missing parts supplied by reference TRBV9 and TRBJ1-4, is DSGVTQTPKHLITATGQRVTLRCSPRSGDLSVYWYQQSLDQGLQFLIQYYNGEERAKGNILERFSAQQFPDLHSELNLSSLELGDSALYFCASSERGNNEKLFFGSGTQLSVL.

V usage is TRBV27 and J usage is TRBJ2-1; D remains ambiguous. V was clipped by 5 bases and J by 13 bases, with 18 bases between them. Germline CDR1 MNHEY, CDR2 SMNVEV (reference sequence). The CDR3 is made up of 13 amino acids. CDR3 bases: TGTGCCAGCAGTCCGACTCGTACTGCCCTCCAGTTCTTC. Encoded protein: CASSPTRTALQFF.

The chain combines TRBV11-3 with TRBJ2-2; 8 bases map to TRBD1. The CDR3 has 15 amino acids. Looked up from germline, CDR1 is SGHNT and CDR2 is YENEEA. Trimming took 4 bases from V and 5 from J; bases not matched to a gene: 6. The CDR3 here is CASSSRQGRTGELFF. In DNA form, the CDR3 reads TGTGCCAGCAGCTCACGACAGGGGAGGACCGGGGAGCTGTTTTTT.

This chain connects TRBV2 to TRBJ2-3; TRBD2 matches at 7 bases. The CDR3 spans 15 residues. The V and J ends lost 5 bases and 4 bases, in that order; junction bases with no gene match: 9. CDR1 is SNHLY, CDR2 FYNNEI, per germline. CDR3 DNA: TGTGCCAGCAGTCTAGGACTAGACCCAGCAGATACGCAGTATTTT. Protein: CASSLGLDPADTQYF. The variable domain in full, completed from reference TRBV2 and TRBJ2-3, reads EPEVTQTPSHQVTQMGQEVILRCVPISNHLYFYWYRQILGQKVEFLVSFYNNEISEKSEIFDDQFSVERPDGSNFTLKIRSTKLEDSAMYFCASSLGLDPADTQYFGPGTRLTVL.

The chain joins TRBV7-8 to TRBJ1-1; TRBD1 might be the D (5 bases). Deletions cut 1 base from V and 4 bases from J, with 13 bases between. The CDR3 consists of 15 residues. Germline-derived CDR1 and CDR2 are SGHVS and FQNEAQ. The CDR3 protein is CASSLVGRAITEAFF. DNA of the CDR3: TGTGCCAGCAGCTTAGTTGGCAGGGCGATCACTGAAGCTTTCTTT.

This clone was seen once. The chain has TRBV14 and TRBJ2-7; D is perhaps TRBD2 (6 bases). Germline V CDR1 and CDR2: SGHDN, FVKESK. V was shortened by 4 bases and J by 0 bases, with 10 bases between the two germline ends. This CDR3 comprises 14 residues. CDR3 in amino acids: CASSPTSLSYEQYF. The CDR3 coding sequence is TGTGCCAGCAGCCCCACTAGCCTCTCCTACGAGCAGTACTTC. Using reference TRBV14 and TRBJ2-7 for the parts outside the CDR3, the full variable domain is EAGVTQFPSHSVIEKGQTVTLRCDPISGHDNLYWYRRVMGKEIKFLLHFVKESKQDESGMPNNRFLAERTGGTYSTLKVQPAELEDSGVYFCASSPTSLSYEQYFGPGTRLTVT.

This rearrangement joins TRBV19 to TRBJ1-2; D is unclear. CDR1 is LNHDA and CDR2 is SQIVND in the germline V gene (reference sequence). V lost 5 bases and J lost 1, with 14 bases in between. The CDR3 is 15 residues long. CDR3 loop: CASSVDLQFNYGYTF. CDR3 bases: TGTGCCAGTAGTGTCGACCTACAATTTAACTATGGCTACACCTTC. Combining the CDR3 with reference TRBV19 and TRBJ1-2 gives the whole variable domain DGGITQSPKYLFRKEGQNVTLSCEQNLNHDAMYWYRQDPGQGLRLIYYSQIVNDFQKGDIAEGYSVSREKKESFPLTVTSAQKNPTAFYLCASSVDLQFNYGYTFGSGTRLTVV.

The CDR3 sequence: CASSLLGGSGANVLTF. CDR3 DNA sequence: TGTGCCAGTAGTCTATTAGGGGGCTCTGGGGCCAACGTCCTGACTTTC. The chain employs TRBV19 and TRBJ2-6; weak D call: TRBD1 (6 bases). Germline assignment: CDR1 LNHDA and CDR2 SQIVND (reference sequence). V lost 5 bases, J lost 0 bases, and 11 bases lay in between. CDR3 length: 16 residues.

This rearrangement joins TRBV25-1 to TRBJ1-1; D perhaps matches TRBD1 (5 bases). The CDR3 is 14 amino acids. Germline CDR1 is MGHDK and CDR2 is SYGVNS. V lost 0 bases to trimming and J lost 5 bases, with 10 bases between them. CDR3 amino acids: CASSEYGGGTEAFF. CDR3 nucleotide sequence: TGTGCCAGCAGTGAATATGGGGGGGGGACTGAAGCTTTCTTT.

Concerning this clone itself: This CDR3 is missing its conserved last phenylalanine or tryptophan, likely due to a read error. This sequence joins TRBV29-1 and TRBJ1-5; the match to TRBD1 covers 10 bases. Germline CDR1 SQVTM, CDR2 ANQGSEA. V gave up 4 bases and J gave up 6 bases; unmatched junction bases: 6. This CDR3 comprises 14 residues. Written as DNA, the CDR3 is TGCAGCGTTGTGGACGGGACAGGGGTTCAGCCCCAGCATCTT. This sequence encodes CSVVDGTGVQPQHL.

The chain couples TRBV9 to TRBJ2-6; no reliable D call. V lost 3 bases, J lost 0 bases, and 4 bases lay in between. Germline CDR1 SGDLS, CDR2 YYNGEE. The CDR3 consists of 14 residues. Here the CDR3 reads CASSGNSGANVLTF. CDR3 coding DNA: TGTGCCAGCAGCGGTAACTCTGGGGCCAACGTCCTGACTTTC.

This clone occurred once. Here the CDR3 DNA reads TGTGCCACCAGCAGAGTCTCTCCGGGACCCTCAGACGGCTACACCTTC. Protein sequence: CATSRVSPGPSDGYTF. V gene TRBV15 combines with J gene TRBJ1-2, with a possible D match to TRBD1 (5 bases). V gave up 1 base and J gave up 8 bases, with 20 bases separating them. This CDR3 comprises 16 residues. Germline V gives CDR1 LNHNV, CDR2 YYDKDF (reference sequence).

The CDR3 reads CASSDQPGPQETQYF. As DNA, the CDR3 is TGTGCCAGCAGCGACCAACCGGGACCCCAAGAGACCCAGTACTTC. This chain connects TRBV7-3 to TRBJ2-5, with D tentatively TRBD1 or TRBD2 (5 bases each). The CDR3 length is 15 residues. Germline-derived CDR1 and CDR2 are SGHTA and FQGTGA. The V end lost 5 bases, the J end lost 1 base, and 14 bases lay between the germline ends. Together with reference TRBV7-3 and TRBJ2-5, the CDR3 gives the full variable domain: GAGVSQTPSNKVTEKGKYVELRCDPISGHTALYWYRQSLGQGPEFLIYFQGTGAADDSGLPNDRFFAVRPEGSVSTLKIQRTERGDSAVYLCASSDQPGPQETQYFGPGTRLLVL.

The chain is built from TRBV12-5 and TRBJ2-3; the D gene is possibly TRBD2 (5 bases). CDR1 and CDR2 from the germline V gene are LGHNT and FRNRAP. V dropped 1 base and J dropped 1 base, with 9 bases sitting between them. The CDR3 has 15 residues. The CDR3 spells CASGLGVGGTDTQYF. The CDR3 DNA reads TGTGCTAGTGGTTTGGGGGTCGGGGGCACAGATACGCAGTATTTT.